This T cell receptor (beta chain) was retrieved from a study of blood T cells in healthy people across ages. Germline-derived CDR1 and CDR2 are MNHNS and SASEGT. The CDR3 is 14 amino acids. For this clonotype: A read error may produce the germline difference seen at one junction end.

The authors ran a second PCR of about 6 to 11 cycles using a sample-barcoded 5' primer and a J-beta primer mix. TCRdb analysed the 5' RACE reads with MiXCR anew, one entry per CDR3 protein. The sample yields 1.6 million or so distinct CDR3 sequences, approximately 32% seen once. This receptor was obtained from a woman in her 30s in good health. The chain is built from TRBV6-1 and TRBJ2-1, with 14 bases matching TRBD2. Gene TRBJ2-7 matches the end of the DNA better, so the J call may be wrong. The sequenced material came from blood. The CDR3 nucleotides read TGTGCCAACAGTGAGGGGACTAGCGGGAGAGAGCAGTACTTC. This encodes CANSEGTSGREQYF.